Following are 29 T cell receptor beta chains from one sample sequenced in a study of beta chain features in type 1 diabetes. Study-level results: Shortening that was moderate but significant affected the TCRB CDR3s of Type 1 diabetes patients in all four CD4+ subsets.

Investigators reverse transcribed all isolated RNA, so they sequenced expressed TCRB transcripts. Only in-frame clones appear in the TCRdb table, and some are missing; sequencing was by immunoSEQ multiplex PCR. Among a few hundred thousand clones, 9.5% to 10% were seen once, and the ten largest hold roughly 0.6%. These receptors have no identified antigens. The sequenced material came from central memory CD4+ T cells from blood. Receptors were obtained from a man younger than 45 with type 1 diabetes.

This clone was detected only a few times. The rearrangement joins TRBV25-1 to TRBJ1-1; D remains unclear. Looked up from germline, CDR1 is MGHDK and CDR2 is SYGVNS. The V end lost 5 bases, the J end lost 1 base, and 11 bases lay between the germline ends. The CDR3 covers 14 residues. The CDR3 protein is CASSLLGENTEAFF. As DNA, the CDR3 is TGTGCCAGCAGTCTCCTCGGAGAGAACACTGAAGCTTTCTTT. The complete variable domain, with remaining parts taken from reference TRBV25-1 and TRBJ1-1, reads EADIYQTPRYLVIGTGKKITLECSQTMGHDKMYWYQQDPGMELHLIHYSYGVNSTEKGDLSSESTVSRIRTEHFPLTLESARPSHTSQYLCASSLLGENTEAFFGQGTRLTVV.

The gene calls are TRBV6-6 and TRBJ1-2; D is undetermined. V lost 4 bases, J lost 2 bases, and 17 bases lay in between. Germline-derived CDR1 and CDR2 are MNHNY and SVGAGI (reference sequence). This CDR3 has 16 amino acids. For the CDR3, the DNA is TGTGCCAGCAGTTCCGTTCACGGGGTGGGGAACTATGGCTACACCTTC. Translating it yields CASSSVHGVGNYGYTF.

This clone was recorded many times. The chain is built from TRBV30 and TRBJ2-1, with a possible D match to TRBD2 (6 bases). CDR1 is GTSNPN and CDR2 is SVGIG in the germline V gene (reference sequence). Between the trimmed V and J ends, which lost 6 bases and 6 bases, there was a span of 12 bases. This CDR3 has 12 residues. In DNA form, the CDR3 reads TGTGCCTGTAACCGGGACTTCAATGAGCAGTTCTTC. Encoded protein: CACNRDFNEQFF.

This clone was observed a few times. CDR3: CASSLGDRGPDTQYF. DNA of the CDR3: TGCGCCAGCAGCTTGGGCGACAGGGGGCCAGATACGCAGTATTTT. The chain has TRBV5-1 and TRBJ2-3; 10 nucleotides line up with TRBD1. Per the germline V gene, CDR1 is SGHRS and CDR2 is YFSETQ. The CDR3 covers 15 residues. The J segment lost 4 bases and the V segment lost 0 bases, leaving 2 bases of the junction unmatched.

The chain's CDR3 is CATTWTGGAGGLEGWHF. The CDR3 coding sequence is TGTGCCACCACCTGGACAGGGGGAGCCGGGGGCCTCGAAGGCTGGCATTTT. The rearrangement links TRBV27 to TRBJ1-5, with 10 bases identical to TRBD1. Unmatched junction bases numbered 27, after V lost 10 bases and J lost 15 bases. Per germline, CDR1 MNHEY and CDR2 SMNVEV (reference sequence). The CDR3 extends over 17 amino acids.

This clone was counted many times. The CDR3, as DNA: TGTGCCAGCAGCTCGGACCAGAATGAGCAGTTCTTC. Protein: CASSSDQNEQFF. V usage is TRBV5-4 and J usage is TRBJ2-1, with D uncertain. Per the germline V gene, CDR1 is SGHNT and CDR2 is YYREEE (reference sequence). CDR3 length: 12 residues. Trimming removed 3 bases at V and 7 bases at J, with 8 bases between.

The chain links TRBV4-3 to TRBJ2-1; D perhaps matches TRBD2 (6 bases). V lost 4 bases and J 8 bases, leaving 12 bases between the germline ends. There are 13 residues in the CDR3. Germline V gene lookup returns CDR1 LGHNA and CDR2 YSLEER. CDR3 DNA sequence: TGCGCCAGCAGCCTCACTAGCTCGGATGAGCAGTTCTTC. It encodes CASSLTSSDEQFF.

V usage is TRBV6-5 and J usage is TRBJ2-3; either TRBD1 or TRBD2 may supply D (5 bases each). CDR1 and CDR2 (germline): MNHEY, SVGAGI. Trimming removed 11 bases at V and 2 bases at J, with 17 bases between. This CDR3 is built from 14 residues. DNA for the CDR3: TGTGCCGGGTTCCACTCAGGGACCACAGATACGCAGTATTTT. Encoded protein: CAGFHSGTTDTQYF.

A few counts support this clone. This chain links TRBV11-2 with TRBJ2-1; 7 nucleotides agree with TRBD2. Germline-derived CDR1 and CDR2 are SGHAT and FQNNGV. V was clipped by 5 bases and J by 0 bases; unmatched bases: 4. The CDR3 consists of 15 residues. CDR3 residues: CASSLAESSYNEQFF. The DNA of the CDR3 is TGTGCCAGCAGCCTAGCGGAGAGCTCCTACAATGAGCAGTTCTTC.

This clone has a single count. J is TRBJ2-3 and V is TRBV6-5; TRBD1 agrees at 8 bases. Per the germline V gene, CDR1 is MNHEY and CDR2 is SVGAGI. The CDR3 length is 14 residues. With 10 bases clipped from V and 2 bases from J, the junction kept 8 bases outside the gene matches. The CDR3 sequence is CATKTGVATDTQYF. The CDR3 DNA sequence: TGTGCCACCAAGACAGGGGTCGCCACAGATACGCAGTATTTT.

The table lists this clone with a few counts. The chain couples TRBV7-2 to TRBJ1-1; D gene uncertain. Germline V gene data show CDR1 as SGHTA and CDR2 as FQGNSA. Trimming removed 1 base at V and 3 bases at J, with 6 bases between. The CDR3 is 13 residues long. The CDR3 DNA reads as TGTGCCAGCAGCTTAGTCCCAGACACTGAAGCTTTCTTT. Protein: CASSLVPDTEAFF.

This clone occurred a few times. The V gene is TRBV11-2, the J gene TRBJ2-5; no reliable D call. This CDR3 region has 12 residues. Trimming pared 0 bases from V and 5 bases from J, leaving 4 bases between. The germline V gene encodes CDR1 SGHAT and CDR2 FQNNGV. The CDR3 bases are TGTGCCAGCAGCTTAGATCCGGAGACCCAGTACTTC. This encodes CASSLDPETQYF.

This rearrangement joins TRBV6-6 to TRBJ2-7; maybe TRBD2 (6 bases). The CDR3 sequence is 15 residues long. The V end was cut by 0 bases, the J end by 2 bases, with 11 bases between. Per germline, CDR1 MNHNY and CDR2 SVGAGI (reference sequence). The CDR3 coding sequence is TGTGCCAGCAGTTACTCGTACAGCGGGCCCTACGAGCAGTACTTC. This translates into CASSYSYSGPYEQYF.

This clone appeared a few times. This sample includes further DNA sequences coding for the same CDR3. V and J are TRBV5-1 and TRBJ1-1; D gene uncertain. V was pared by 4 bases and J by 2 bases, with 6 bases between. The CDR3 has 12 amino acids. The germline gives CDR1 SGHRS, CDR2 YFSETQ. CDR3 residues: CASSEGNTEAFF. Here the CDR3 DNA reads TGCGCCAGCAGCGAGGGTAACACTGAAGCTTTCTTT.

The chain carries TRBV5-1 and TRBJ2-7; D may be TRBD2 (6 bases). The CDR3 contains 15 residues. Looked up from germline, CDR1 is SGHRS and CDR2 is YFSETQ. Trimming took off 0 bases at V and 5 bases at J, with 15 bases between the two ends. The CDR3 is CASSLEPGGYNEQYF. In DNA, the CDR3 is TGCGCCAGCAGCTTGGAACCCGGGGGTTATAACGAGCAGTACTTC.

In its sample, this clone was seen many times. The genes are TRBV11-2 and TRBJ2-1; 11 nucleotides align to TRBD2. Losses at the gene ends were 1 base for V and 7 bases for J; bases not matched to a gene: 3. CDR3 length: 15 residues. Germline V gene lookup returns CDR1 SGHAT and CDR2 FQNNGV. For the CDR3, the DNA is TGTGCCAGCAGCTTAGTAGCGGGAGGGCAAAATGAGCAGTTCTTC. Translation: CASSLVAGGQNEQFF.

Concerning this clone itself: Additional DNA sequences in this sample encode the identical CDR3. V is TRBV7-2 and J is TRBJ1-5; a weak D match, TRBD1 (5 bases). In germline, CDR1 is SGHTA, CDR2 FQGNSA. This CDR3 is built from 13 residues. V was pared by 2 bases and J by 7 bases, with 9 bases between. The CDR3 region has the DNA TGTGCCAGCAGCTTAATAGAGGGGCAGCCCCAGCATTTT. This codes for CASSLIEGQPQHF. Full variable domain (remainder filled in from reference TRBV7-2 and TRBJ1-5): GAGVSQSPSNKVTEKGKDVELRCDPISGHTALYWYRQSLGQGLEFLIYFQGNSAPDKSGLPSDRFSAERTGGSVSTLTIQRTQQEDSAVYLCASSLIEGQPQHFGDGTRLSIL.

V is TRBV18 and J is TRBJ2-2; D is possibly TRBD2 (6 bases). CDR1 is KGHSH and CDR2 is LQKENI in the germline V gene. Trimming left V 3 bases short and J 4 bases short, with 18 bases between. The CDR3 is 17 residues long. CDR3 coding DNA: TGTGCCAGCTCACCTCCTCGGGGCGACGGGGGCACCGGGGAGCTGTTTTTT. Residues: CASSPPRGDGGTGELFF.

This chain joins TRBV6-1 and TRBJ2-3; tentatively, D is TRBD2 (6 bases). The germline CDR1 and CDR2 sequences are MNHNS and SASEGT. Trimming shortened V by 3 bases and J by 0 bases, and 13 bases separated the two germline ends. This CDR3 region has 16 residues. CDR3 nucleotides: TGTGCCAGCAGTGAGAGTGGGGGGACTAGCACAGATACGCAGTATTTT. It codes for CASSESGGTSTDTQYF.

In its sample, this clone was seen many times. The rearrangement joins TRBV5-6 to TRBJ1-1; D unresolved. V dropped 2 bases and J dropped 1 base, with 15 bases sitting between them. This CDR3 comprises 16 residues. Germline-derived CDR1 and CDR2 are SGHDT and YYEEEE. CDR3 protein: CASSFSLSPSNTEAFF. The CDR3 coding sequence is TGTGCCAGCAGCTTCTCCCTCTCTCCGTCGAACACTGAAGCTTTCTTT.

In its sample, this clone was seen a few times. The CDR3 DNA follows: TGTGCCAGCAGTTTAGCGTGGACAGGGATCTACGAGCAGTACTTC. Translated, it gives CASSLAWTGIYEQYF. This chain links TRBV27 with TRBJ2-7, with 8 positions matching TRBD1. V shed 2 bases and J 3 bases; nucleotides not matched to a gene: 6. This CDR3 has 15 amino acids. The germline gives CDR1 MNHEY, CDR2 SMNVEV (reference sequence).

This clone came up a few times. V gene TRBV6-5 combines with J gene TRBJ2-1; the match to TRBD2 covers 11 bases. This CDR3 spans 15 amino acids. With 2 bases clipped from V and 10 bases from J, the junction kept 7 bases outside the gene matches. Germline values: CDR1 MNHEY, CDR2 SVGAGI. As DNA, the CDR3 is TGTGCCAGCAGTTACCCCCTAGCGGGAGGAAGGGAGCAGTTCTTC. Translation: CASSYPLAGGREQFF.

The chain couples TRBV7-9 to TRBJ2-3; unclear D gene. V lost 1 base and J lost 4, with 15 bases in between. Germline lookup yields CDR1 SEHNR and CDR2 FQNEAQ (reference sequence). There are 16 residues in the CDR3. CDR3: CASSLGPVPLSDTQYF. In DNA, the CDR3 is TGTGCCAGCAGCTTAGGTCCAGTCCCTCTTTCAGATACGCAGTATTTT.

CDR3 in DNA: TGTGCCAGCAGCCGACAGAGAGGGACTGAAGCTTTCTTT. Its protein product is CASSRQRGTEAFF. V is TRBV7-2 and J is TRBJ1-1, with D perhaps TRBD1 (5 bases). Germline CDR1 reads SGHTA; CDR2 reads FQGNSA. The CDR3 is 13 residues long. Trimming left V 5 bases short and J 5 bases short, with 12 bases between.

Only a few counts were recorded for this clone. The chain joins TRBV5-6 to TRBJ1-2; no clear D gene. CDR3 size: 15 residues. Trimming stripped 2 bases from V and 2 bases from J, with 13 bases between. Looked up from germline, CDR1 is SGHDT and CDR2 is YYEEEE. This CDR3 reads CASSLIQYLNYGYTF. In DNA, the CDR3 is TGTGCCAGCAGCTTAATCCAGTACCTAAACTATGGCTACACCTTC.

This clone appeared a few times. J is TRBJ2-1 and V is TRBV6-4, with 8 bases aligning to TRBD2. Germline CDR1 MRHNA, CDR2 SNTAGT. The trim removed 7 bases at V and 6 bases at J, leaving 11 bases unmatched. This CDR3 has 15 residues. The CDR3, as DNA: TGTGCCAGCACGCGGGAGGCATCCCTTTCCAATGAGCAGTTCTTC. Residues: CASTREASLSNEQFF.

This chain joins TRBV27 and TRBJ2-1; perhaps TRBD1 as D (5 bases). In germline, CDR1 is MNHEY, CDR2 SMNVEV (reference sequence). The CDR3 is 15 amino acids. The V end lost 5 bases, the J end lost 0 bases, and 11 bases lay between the germline ends. The CDR3 nucleotides read TGTGCCAGCAGTCCCACAGGATTCTCCTACAATGAGCAGTTCTTC. This codes for CASSPTGFSYNEQFF.

This clone has more than one count but fewer than ten. The chain links TRBV6-5 to TRBJ1-4; TRBD1 is a possible D gene (5 bases). The CDR3 loop spans 14 amino acids. From germline, CDR1 is MNHEY and CDR2 SVGAGI. Trimming pared 10 bases from V and 3 bases from J, leaving 15 bases between. The CDR3 region is CAIRLREANEKLFF. The CDR3 region has the DNA TGTGCCATAAGGCTCAGGGAGGCTAATGAAAAACTGTTTTTT.

This clone has a handful of counts. This sample also contains other DNA sequences that code for the same CDR3. The rearrangement joins TRBV5-1 to TRBJ1-2; D is possibly TRBD1 (5 bases). V dropped 0 bases and J dropped 6 bases, with 9 bases sitting between them. Germline CDR1 is SGHRS and CDR2 is YFSETQ. The CDR3 consists of 13 residues. The CDR3 region is CASSLVTGDGYTF. CDR3 nucleotide sequence: TGCGCCAGCAGCTTGGTGACGGGGGATGGCTACACCTTC.